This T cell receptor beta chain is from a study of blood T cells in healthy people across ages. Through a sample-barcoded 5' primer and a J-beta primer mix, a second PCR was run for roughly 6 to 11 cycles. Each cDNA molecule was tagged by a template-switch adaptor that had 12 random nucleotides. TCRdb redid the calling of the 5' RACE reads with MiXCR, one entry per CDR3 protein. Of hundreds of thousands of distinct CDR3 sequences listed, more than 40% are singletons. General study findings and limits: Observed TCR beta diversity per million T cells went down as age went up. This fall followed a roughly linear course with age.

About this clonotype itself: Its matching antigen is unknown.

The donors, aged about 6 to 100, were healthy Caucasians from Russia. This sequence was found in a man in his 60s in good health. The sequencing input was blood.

CDR3 bases: TGCAGTGCCCCCCATGGCAGGGGATTTCGCGAGACCCAGTACTTC. It encodes CSAPHGRGFRETQYF. This chain connects TRBV20-1 to TRBJ2-4, with D maybe TRBD1 (6 bases). The end of the DNA fits TRBJ2-5 better, so the J call may be wrong. From germline, CDR1 is DFQATT and CDR2 SNEGSKA (reference sequence). The CDR3 totals 15 residues.